The T cell receptor beta chain described here comes from a study of tumor and adjacent non-tumor tissue in lung cancer. The length of the CDR3 is 11 residues. From germline, CDR1 is MNHEY and CDR2 SVGAGI. TCRbeta libraries were built with three rounds of nested PCR, modified from ARM-PCR. Each CDR3 protein is one row after TCRdb ran MiXCR on the multiplex PCR reads. The data show roughly 90,000 distinct CDR3 sequences, around 82% seen once. Turning to this clonotype: One end of the junction does not line up with germline, which may come from a read error.

The template was RNA from unsorted bulk tissue. More than 3 cm separated this lung sample from the edge of the tumor. The V gene is TRBV6-5, the J gene TRBJ2-7; D gene uncertain. Sequenced sample: distant non-tumor lung tissue. The TCR originated in a woman between 50 and 59 years old with non-small cell lung cancer. The CDR3 DNA sequence: TGTGCCGGCAGTACTACTTACGAACAGTACTTC. Translation: CAGSTTYEQYF.